Here is one TCR beta chain with its context. Trimming removed 5 bases at V and 4 bases at J, with 12 bases between. This CDR3 comprises 13 residues. From germline, CDR1 is MNHEY and CDR2 SMNVEV (reference sequence). The data originate from a study of cytomegalovirus exposure and HLA in healthy donors. Study details: A prior study identified just under 120 million unique TCR beta sequences from 190 million or so T cells.

Both 60 Vbeta primers and 13 Jbeta primers went into the PCR. Assay used: immunoSEQ multiplex PCR; TCRdb lists only in-frame clones, some missing. The sample yields 90,000 to 100,000 clones, over 75% seen once. The TCR sequence derives from a man aged 18 to 30 in good health and CMV-seronegative. Sequenced material: PBMCs. The chain joins TRBV27 to TRBJ2-7; D is possibly TRBD1 (6 bases). CDR3 DNA sequence: TGTGCCAGCAGTGTGACAGGACCATACGAGCAGTACTTC. Residues: CASSVTGPYEQYF.